The TCR beta chain described here comes from a study of shared clonotypes between healthy human individuals. Study outcomes and limitations: Specimens sampled were limited to blood, with tissue repertoires likely differing.

On this clone itself: Its antigen is unidentified.

The V end was cut by 4 bases, the J end by 5 bases, with 20 bases between. This CDR3 region has 16 residues. CDR1 and CDR2 from the germline V gene are MNHEY and SMNVEV (reference sequence). Assay execution took place at the deep level. Sequencing was performed with immunoSEQ multiplex PCR; in TCRdb, only in-frame clones are kept and a portion is missing. The sample shows around 2.5 million clones, under 95% of them seen only once. Material for sequencing was naive CD4+ T cells from PBMCs. As for subset: CD45RA+ positively selected. This TCR was recovered from a man between 18 and 35 years old in good health. Some clones in this sample may be carry-over from other donors' samples. The chain joins TRBV27 to TRBJ2-5, with D perhaps being TRBD1 or TRBD2 (6 bases each). The CDR3 here is CASSSGGGVWGETQYF. CDR3 DNA sequence: TGTGCCAGCAGTTCTGGGGGCGGGGTGTGGGGCGAGACCCAGTACTTC.